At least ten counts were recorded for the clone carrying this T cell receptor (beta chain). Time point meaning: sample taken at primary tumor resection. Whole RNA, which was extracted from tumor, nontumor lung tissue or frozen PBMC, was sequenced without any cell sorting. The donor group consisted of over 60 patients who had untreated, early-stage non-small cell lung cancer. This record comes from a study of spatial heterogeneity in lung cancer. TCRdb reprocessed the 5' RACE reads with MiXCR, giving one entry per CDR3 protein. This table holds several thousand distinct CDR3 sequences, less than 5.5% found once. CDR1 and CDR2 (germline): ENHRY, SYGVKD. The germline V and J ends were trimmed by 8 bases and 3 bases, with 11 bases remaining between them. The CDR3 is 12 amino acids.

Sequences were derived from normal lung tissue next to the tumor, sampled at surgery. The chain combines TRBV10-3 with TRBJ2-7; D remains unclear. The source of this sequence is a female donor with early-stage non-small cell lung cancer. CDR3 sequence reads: CAIASVYYEQYF. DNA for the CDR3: TGTGCCATCGCCAGCGTCTACTACGAGCAGTACTTC.